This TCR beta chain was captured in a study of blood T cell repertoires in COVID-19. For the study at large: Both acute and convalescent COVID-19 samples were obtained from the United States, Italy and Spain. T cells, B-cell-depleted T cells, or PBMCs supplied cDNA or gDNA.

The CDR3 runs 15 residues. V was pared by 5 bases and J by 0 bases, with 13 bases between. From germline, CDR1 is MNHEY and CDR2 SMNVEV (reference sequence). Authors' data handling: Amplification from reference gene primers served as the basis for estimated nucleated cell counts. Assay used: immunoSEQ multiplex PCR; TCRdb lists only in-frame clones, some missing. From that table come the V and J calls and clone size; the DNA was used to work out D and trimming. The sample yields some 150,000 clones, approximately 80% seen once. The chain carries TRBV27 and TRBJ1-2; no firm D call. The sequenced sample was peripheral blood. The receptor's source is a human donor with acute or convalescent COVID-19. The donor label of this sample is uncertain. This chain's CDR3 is CASSLYNTANYGYTF. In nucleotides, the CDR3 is TGTGCCAGCAGTCTTTATAACACCGCTAACTATGGCTACACCTTC.